The 8 T cell receptor beta chains below come from one sample, sequenced in a study of blood T cell repertoires in COVID-19. Data came from immunoSEQ multiplex PCR; TCRdb stores just in-frame clones and leaves some out. The repertoire includes approximately 44,000 clones, 60% to 85% of them detected once, and approximately 30% sits in the top ten. Sequencing input: peripheral blood. These receptors all come from a woman of 80 years or more with acute or convalescent COVID-19.

CDR3 coding DNA: TGCGCCAGCAGCCAAGATATGCAGGGACAGCCCCAGCATTTT. This encodes CASSQDMQGQPQHF. This rearrangement joins TRBV4-3 to TRBJ1-5; tentatively, D is TRBD1 (5 bases). Looked up from germline, CDR1 is LGHNA and CDR2 is YSLEER. CDR3 length: 14 amino acids. V was shortened by 0 bases and J by 7 bases, with 10 bases between the two germline ends.

This chain connects TRBV5-6 to TRBJ2-2, with 8 bases aligning to TRBD1. The CDR3 has 17 residues. Germline V gene sequence: CDR1 SGHDT, CDR2 YYEEEE. V was clipped by 4 bases and J by 5 bases; unmatched bases: 13. The DNA for the CDR3 is TGTGCCAGCAGCCTCCGCTGGACAGGGTCGGGGACCGGGGAGCTGTTTTTT. It is translated as CASSLRWTGSGTGELFF.

CDR3 residues: CAIRIQGDTEAFF. The CDR3 bases are TGTGCCATCAGGATCCAGGGGGACACTGAAGCTTTCTTT. The chain is built from TRBV10-3 and TRBJ1-1, with 7 bases aligning to TRBD1. The germline V gene has CDR1 ENHRY and CDR2 SYGVKD. J was trimmed by 3 bases and V by 6 bases; bases with no gene match: 4. CDR3 length equals 13 residues.

The chain couples TRBV9 to TRBJ2-1; D remains unclear. CDR1 is SGDLS, CDR2 YYNGEE, per germline. The ends were cut back, 3 bases at V and 0 bases at J, with 10 bases in the middle. The length of the CDR3 is 15 residues. The DNA for the CDR3 is TGTGCCAGCAGCGACTCTCGTGGCTCCTACAATGAGCAGTTCTTC. Protein product: CASSDSRGSYNEQFF.

This clone was recorded only once. The V call is TRBV2, the J call TRBJ2-5; 7 bases are a match to TRBD1. CDR1 and CDR2 (germline): SNHLY, FYNNEI. The CDR3 extends over 14 amino acids. Losses at the gene ends were 2 bases for V and 4 bases for J; bases not matched to a gene: 4. The CDR3 DNA sequence: TGTGCCAGCAGTGAAAGGGACAGACGAGAGACCCAGTACTTC. Translating it yields CASSERDRRETQYF.

V gene TRBV7-9 combines with J gene TRBJ1-4; no definite D call. V lost 10 bases, J lost 4 bases, and 13 bases lay in between. Germline CDR1 and CDR2: SEHNR and FQNEAQ (reference sequence). There are 13 residues in the CDR3. In nucleotides, the CDR3 is TGTGCCATCACGACTTCCGATAATGAAAAACTGTTTTTT. Protein: CAITTSDNEKLFF.

The rearrangement joins TRBV7-2 to TRBJ2-1, with 12 bases fitting TRBD1. CDR1 and CDR2 from the germline V gene are SGHTA and FQGNSA. The CDR3 loop spans 15 amino acids. V trimming: 1 base; J trimming: 13 bases; junction bases outside the gene matches: 8. For the CDR3, the DNA is TGTGCCAGCAGCTTAGACACGGGACAGGGGGCTTCTCAGTTCTTC. This sequence encodes CASSLDTGQGASQFF.

The chain recombines TRBV7-3 with TRBJ2-7, with 8 bases that match TRBD2. Germline CDR1 reads SGHTA; CDR2 reads FQGTGA. Germline trimming cut 2 bases from V and 4 bases from J; bases unmatched to any gene: 7. CDR3 length equals 15 residues. DNA for the CDR3: TGTGCCAGCAGCTTACGTCCGGGAGGGCCGTACGAGCAGTACTTC. Translating gives CASSLRPGGPYEQYF.